This T cell receptor beta chain was recorded in a study of blood T cell repertoires in COVID-19. Background on the study: Sites in the United States, Italy and Spain provided acute and convalescent COVID-19 samples.

Enrolment of Seattle patients took place during active infection, and they were followed longitudinally. Authors' methods: Estimation of nucleated cell counts relied on the amplification of reference gene primers. The protocol was immunoSEQ multiplex PCR, while the TCRdb copy is restricted to in-frame clones and leaves out a portion. V, J and clone size derive from that table, while D and trimming were established from the DNA sequence. There are roughly 380,000 clones in the sample; approximately 91% occur only once, and around 1.5% lies in the top ten. This clone turned up a few times. The CDR3 has 13 amino acids. Germline values: CDR1 MGHDK, CDR2 SYGVNS. Trimming removed 3 bases from V and 2 bases from J, with 6 bases in between.

Sequenced sample: peripheral blood. The chain has TRBV25-1 and TRBJ2-3; D perhaps matches TRBD2 (5 bases). This receptor was obtained from a woman in her thirties or forties with COVID-19, enrolled during active disease. CDR3 in DNA: TGTGCCAGCAGTGAGAGGGTCACAGATACGCAGTATTTT. This encodes CASSERVTDTQYF.